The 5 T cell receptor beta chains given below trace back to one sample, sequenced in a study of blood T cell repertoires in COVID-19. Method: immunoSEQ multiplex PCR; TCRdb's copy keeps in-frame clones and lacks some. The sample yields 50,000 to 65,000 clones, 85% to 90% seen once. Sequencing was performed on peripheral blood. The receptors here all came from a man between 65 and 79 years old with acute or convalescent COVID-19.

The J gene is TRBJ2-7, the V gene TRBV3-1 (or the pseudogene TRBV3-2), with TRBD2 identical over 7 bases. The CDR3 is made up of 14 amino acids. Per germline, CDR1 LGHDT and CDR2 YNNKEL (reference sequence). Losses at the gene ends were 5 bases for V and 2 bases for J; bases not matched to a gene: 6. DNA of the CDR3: TGTGCCAGCAGCTGGTCTAGCGGCACCTACGAGCAGTACTTC. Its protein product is CASSWSSGTYEQYF.

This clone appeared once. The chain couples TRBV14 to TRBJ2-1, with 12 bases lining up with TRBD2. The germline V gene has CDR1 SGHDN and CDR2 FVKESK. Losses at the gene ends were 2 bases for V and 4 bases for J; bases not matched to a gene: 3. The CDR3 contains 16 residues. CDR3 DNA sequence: TGTGCCAGCAGCCAATTGACTAGCGGGAGTTACAATGAGCAGTTCTTC. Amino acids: CASSQLTSGSYNEQFF.

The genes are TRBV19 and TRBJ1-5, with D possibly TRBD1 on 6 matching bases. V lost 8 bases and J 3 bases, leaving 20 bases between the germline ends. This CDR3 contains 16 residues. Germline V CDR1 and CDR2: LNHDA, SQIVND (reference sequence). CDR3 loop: CASRKRTDSYNQPQHF. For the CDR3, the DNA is TGTGCCAGTCGTAAGAGAACGGACAGCTACAATCAGCCCCAGCATTTT.

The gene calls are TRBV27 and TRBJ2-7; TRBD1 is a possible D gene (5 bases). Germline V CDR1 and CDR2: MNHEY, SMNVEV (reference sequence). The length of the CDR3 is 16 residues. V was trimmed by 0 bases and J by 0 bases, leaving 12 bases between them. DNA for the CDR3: TGTGCCAGCAGTTTATCGGGGCAGGGCCTCTCCTACGAGCAGTACTTC. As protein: CASSLSGQGLSYEQYF.

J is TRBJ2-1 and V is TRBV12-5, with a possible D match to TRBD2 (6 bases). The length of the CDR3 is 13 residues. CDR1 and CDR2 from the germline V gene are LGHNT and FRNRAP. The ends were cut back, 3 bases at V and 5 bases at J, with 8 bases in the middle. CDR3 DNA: TGTGCTAGTGGTTTAGGGGAGGACAATGAGCAGTTCTTC. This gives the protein CASGLGEDNEQFF.